This T cell receptor (beta chain) was retrieved from a study of blood T cell repertoires in COVID-19. Study context: COVID-19 samples collected from the United States, Italy and Spain covered acute and convalescent phases.

Germline CDR1 reads SGHTA; CDR2 reads FQGTGA. J was trimmed by 7 bases and V by 0 bases; bases with no gene match: 2. This CDR3 contains 15 residues. The data were produced by immunoSEQ multiplex PCR, yet TCRdb's version contains in-frame clones alone and is incomplete. The data hold 65,000 to 85,000 clones, with over 65% observed a single time. This clonotype was obtained from a man aged 45-60 years with active or convalescent COVID-19. Sequenced: peripheral blood. This chain uses TRBV7-3 with TRBJ2-1, with 11 positions matching TRBD2. The CDR3 coding sequence is TGTGCCAGCAGCTTAACTAGCGGGGGGGCGAATGAGCAGTTCTTC. Protein product: CASSLTSGGANEQFF.